Below are 30 T cell receptor beta chains sequenced from a single sample in a study of blood T cell repertoires in COVID-19. Profiled with immunoSEQ multiplex PCR; TCRdb holds only in-frame clones, not every one. The top ten hold less than 25% of the sample, which has about 61,000 clones, 60% to 80% seen once. The sequenced sample was peripheral blood. These receptors were taken from a man older than 75 with active or convalescent COVID-19.

The chain has TRBV7-6 and TRBJ2-7, with TRBD1 as a possible D gene (7 bases). The CDR3 totals 15 residues. V lost 5 bases and J 1 base, leaving 15 bases between the germline ends. Germline loops: CDR1 SGHVS, CDR2 FNYEAQ. The CDR3: CASSTSQGTSYEQYF. CDR3 bases: TGTGCCAGCAGCACATCACAGGGGACTTCCTACGAGCAGTACTTC.

The chain couples TRBV30 to TRBJ2-3; TRBD1 aligns across 8 bases. CDR3 size: 14 residues. The germline CDR1 and CDR2 sequences are GTSNPN and SVGIG (reference sequence). Trimming cost V 8 bases and J 4 bases; bases outside gene matches: 11. For the CDR3, the DNA is TGTGCCACCCAGGGGGCTGGGGAGGCAGATACGCAGTATTTT. This translates into CATQGAGEADTQYF.

The chain combines TRBV13 with TRBJ2-3; 9 nucleotides align to TRBD1. J gave up 7 bases and V 5 bases, and 7 bases lay outside the gene matches. The CDR3 runs to 14 residues. Germline V CDR1 and CDR2: PRHDT, FYEKMQ (reference sequence). CDR3 in amino acids: CASSQWDRAHTQYF. In nucleotides, the CDR3 is TGTGCCAGCAGCCAATGGGACAGGGCGCATACGCAGTATTTT.

This chain uses TRBV7-8 with TRBJ2-7; TRBD1 aligns across 9 bases. Germline CDR1 is SGHVS and CDR2 is FQNEAQ. The CDR3 sequence is 15 residues long. The junction had 7 bases not matched to a gene; V was cut back by 3 bases and J by 4 bases. The CDR3 DNA sequence: TGTGCCAGCAGCTTGGATACAGGGGGCTTATACGAGCAGTACTTC. Encoded protein: CASSLDTGGLYEQYF.

In its sample, this clone was seen a few times. V usage is TRBV4-1 and J usage is TRBJ1-4; tentatively, D is TRBD1 (5 bases). Germline CDR1 MGHRA, CDR2 YSYEKL. CDR3 length: 15 residues. V lost 7 bases, J lost 8 bases, and 20 bases lay in between. DNA for the CDR3: TGCGCCAGCAACAAATCCCCGCCGGGGGGAGAAAAACTGTTTTTT. This encodes CASNKSPPGGEKLFF.

V gene TRBV30 combines with J gene TRBJ1-2; D call uncertain. Germline V gene data show CDR1 as GTSNPN and CDR2 as SVGIG (reference sequence). V gave up 0 bases and J gave up 8 bases, with 10 bases separating them. The CDR3 totals 12 residues. The CDR3 protein is CAWSVPGRGYTF. CDR3 nucleotide sequence: TGTGCCTGGAGTGTACCTGGGAGAGGCTACACCTTC.

The chain joins TRBV29-1 to TRBJ2-5; the match to TRBD2 covers 8 bases. The length of the CDR3 is 14 residues. After removal of 4 bases from V and 5 bases from J, the junction contained 9 bases not matched to a gene. Per the germline V gene, CDR1 is SQVTM and CDR2 is ANQGSEA. CDR3 sequence: CSVASGTRGETQYF. CDR3 DNA: TGCAGCGTTGCTTCCGGGACTAGAGGGGAGACCCAGTACTTC.

This chain links TRBV27 with TRBJ1-5; D is perhaps TRBD1 (5 bases). The ends were cut back, 5 bases at V and 5 bases at J, with 13 bases in the middle. The germline V gene has CDR1 MNHEY and CDR2 SMNVEV (reference sequence). This CDR3 contains 14 residues. The CDR3 reads CASSPQTDYQPQHF. The CDR3 DNA reads as TGTGCCAGCAGTCCGCAGACAGATTATCAGCCCCAGCATTTT.

This chain connects TRBV9 to TRBJ2-5; 7 bases fit TRBD2. Germline values: CDR1 SGDLS, CDR2 YYNGEE. The CDR3 is 14 amino acids. The junction had 4 bases not matched to a gene; V was cut back by 1 base and J by 4 bases. This CDR3 reads CASSVNWGGETQYF. Written as DNA, the CDR3 is TGTGCCAGCAGCGTAAACTGGGGGGGAGAGACCCAGTACTTC.

The chain links TRBV5-6 to TRBJ1-2; D is possibly TRBD1 (5 bases). CDR3 length: 15 residues. Germline lookup yields CDR1 SGHDT and CDR2 YYEEEE. Trimming shortened V by 6 bases and J by 0 bases, and 15 bases separated the two germline ends. The CDR3 coding sequence is TGTGCCAGCATGGAGACCGGGGGATCTAACTATGGCTACACCTTC. Translated: CASMETGGSNYGYTF.

The chain combines TRBV30 with TRBJ1-2, with D hard to call. This CDR3 has 12 residues. Trimming cost V 3 bases and J 7 bases, with 12 bases left between them. Looked up from germline, CDR1 is GTSNPN and CDR2 is SVGIG (reference sequence). CDR3 sequence: CAWRPGTFGYTF. In DNA, the CDR3 is TGTGCCTGGAGGCCGGGAACTTTTGGCTACACCTTC.

This clone occurred once. V gene TRBV20-1 combines with J gene TRBJ2-7, with a tentative D call TRBD2 (6 bases). This CDR3 has 14 residues. The germline V gene encodes CDR1 DFQATT and CDR2 SNEGSKA (reference sequence). The V and J ends lost 3 bases and 0 bases respectively, with 12 bases between them. CDR3 DNA sequence: TGCAGTGCTAGTAATAGCGGAATCTCCTACGAGCAGTACTTC. Protein sequence: CSASNSGISYEQYF.

The DNA for the CDR3 is TGTGCCAGCAGCCAAGGCAGGGTTGAACAGCCCCAGCATTTT. Protein sequence: CASSQGRVEQPQHF. This rearrangement joins TRBV3-1 (or the pseudogene TRBV3-2) to TRBJ1-5; D is perhaps TRBD1 (5 bases). Between the trimmed V and J ends, which lost 1 base and 7 bases, there was a span of 11 bases. This CDR3 is built from 14 residues. Germline CDR1 is LGHDT and CDR2 is YNNKEL (reference sequence).

The V and J genes are TRBV3-1 (or the pseudogene TRBV3-2) and TRBJ1-1; D is unresolved. V was clipped by 4 bases and J by 1 base, with 10 bases between them. CDR1 is LGHDT and CDR2 is YNNKEL in the germline V gene (reference sequence). The CDR3 is made up of 14 amino acids. Here the CDR3 reads CASSPYAQNTEAFF. The CDR3 DNA is TGTGCCAGCAGCCCCTATGCCCAGAACACTGAAGCTTTCTTT.

The rearrangement links TRBV19 to TRBJ2-7, with 11 bases fitting TRBD1. This CDR3 is 17 amino acids long. Germline V gives CDR1 LNHDA, CDR2 SQIVND (reference sequence). Trimming removed 5 bases from V and 4 bases from J; junction bases left unmatched: 13. The CDR3 sequence: CASSVSGTGGILYEQYF. CDR3 DNA: TGTGCCAGTAGTGTCTCCGGGACAGGGGGTATCTTGTACGAGCAGTACTTC.

The V and J genes are TRBV30 and TRBJ1-5, with D maybe TRBD1 (5 bases). Trimming took 0 bases from V and 4 from J, leaving 13 bases between them. The CDR3 spans 15 residues. CDR1 is GTSNPN and CDR2 is SVGIG in the germline V gene (reference sequence). The CDR3 DNA sequence: TGTGCCTGGAGTGTAGTCTGGGGGGGGAATCAGCCCCAGCATTTT. This gives the protein CAWSVVWGGNQPQHF.

The chain combines TRBV19 with TRBJ2-3; D gene unclear. The V end was cut by 3 bases, the J end by 2 bases, with 12 bases between. The CDR3 is 15 residues long. Germline loops: CDR1 LNHDA, CDR2 SQIVND (reference sequence). The CDR3: CASSMVRDFTDTQYF. CDR3 nucleotides: TGTGCCAGTAGTATGGTTAGAGATTTCACAGATACGCAGTATTTT.

V is TRBV9 and J is TRBJ2-1; possible D gene TRBD1, 6 bases. Germline V lookup: CDR1 SGDLS, CDR2 YYNGEE. Trimming pared 3 bases from V and 0 bases from J, leaving 16 bases between. The CDR3 covers 17 residues. This chain's CDR3 is CASSEPKGGNSYNEQFF. The CDR3, as DNA: TGTGCCAGCAGCGAACCCAAAGGGGGAAACTCCTACAATGAGCAGTTCTTC.

The rearrangement joins TRBV28 to TRBJ1-5; tentative D call: TRBD1 (5 bases). Looked up from germline, CDR1 is MDHEN and CDR2 is SYDVKM. CDR3 size: 14 residues. V lost 2 bases, J lost 5 bases, and 10 bases lay in between. The CDR3 region is CASSLVDIDQPQHF. In DNA form, the CDR3 reads TGTGCCAGCAGTTTAGTGGACATCGATCAGCCCCAGCATTTT.

Remarks on this clone: Other DNA sequences in this sample translate to the same CDR3. This sequence joins TRBV9 and TRBJ2-5; 9 bases agree with TRBD2. From germline, CDR1 is SGDLS and CDR2 YYNGEE. CDR3 length equals 14 residues. J lost 5 bases, V lost 4 bases, and 6 bases had no gene match. CDR3: CASSPLAGGETQYF. CDR3 coding DNA: TGTGCCAGCAGCCCTCTGGCGGGGGGGGAGACCCAGTACTTC.

The chain combines TRBV27 with TRBJ2-3; 8 positions agree with TRBD2. The germline V gene has CDR1 MNHEY and CDR2 SMNVEV (reference sequence). V lost 7 bases, J lost 2 bases, and 5 bases stayed unmatched. CDR3 size: 14 residues. The CDR3 loop reads CASKAGDNTDTQYF. CDR3 coding DNA: TGTGCCAGCAAAGCGGGAGATAACACAGATACGCAGTATTTT.

The rearrangement joins TRBV27 to TRBJ2-7; the match to TRBD1 covers 7 bases. Germline loops: CDR1 MNHEY, CDR2 SMNVEV (reference sequence). The CDR3 runs 13 residues. V was clipped by 5 bases and J by 4 bases; unmatched bases: 5. The chain's CDR3 is CASSRQGWYEQYF. The CDR3 DNA sequence: TGTGCCAGCAGTAGACAGGGTTGGTACGAGCAGTACTTC.

The V call is TRBV7-2, the J call TRBJ1-5, with D tentatively TRBD1 (6 bases). Trimming stripped 3 bases from V and 1 base from J, with 13 bases between. This CDR3 is 16 amino acids long. From germline, CDR1 is SGHTA and CDR2 FQGNSA. In DNA, the CDR3 is TGTGCCAGCAGCTTTTCGACAGGAATAAGCAATCAGCCCCAGCATTTT. Its protein product is CASSFSTGISNQPQHF.

The chain carries TRBV14 and TRBJ2-1, with D perhaps matching TRBD2 (6 bases). The CDR3 is 15 amino acids. V lost 3 bases and J 8 bases, leaving 17 bases between the germline ends. Germline V gives CDR1 SGHDN, CDR2 FVKESK. The CDR3 spells CASSQFGGASDEQFF. The CDR3 nucleotides read TGTGCCAGCAGCCAGTTCGGCGGGGCCTCGGATGAGCAGTTCTTC.

The V and J genes are TRBV24-1 and TRBJ2-7, with 9 bases that match TRBD1. CDR1 and CDR2 (germline): KGHDR, SFDVKD. The CDR3 spans 19 residues. J gave up 6 bases and V 7 bases, and 24 bases lay outside the gene matches. CDR3 coding DNA: TGTGCCACCAGGAAAACCGGGACAGGGCCTATCGCGGCCAAGGGCGAGCAGTACTTC. This codes for CATRKTGTGPIAAKGEQYF.

The chain has TRBV5-1 and TRBJ1-1; possibly TRBD1 for D (5 bases). Trimming shortened V by 4 bases and J by 3 bases, and 16 bases separated the two germline ends. Per the germline V gene, CDR1 is SGHRS and CDR2 is YFSETQ. The CDR3 contains 15 residues. For the CDR3, the DNA is TGCGCCAGCAGCCCAAGAGGCAGCAGGGACACTGAAGCTTTCTTT. Translation gives CASSPRGSRDTEAFF.

The chain links TRBV10-3 to TRBJ2-3, with TRBD2 as a possible D gene (5 bases). Per germline, CDR1 ENHRY and CDR2 SYGVKD. The CDR3 is made up of 15 amino acids. The V and J ends lost 2 bases and 1 base respectively, with 10 bases between them. In DNA, the CDR3 is TGTGCCATCAGTGAGGTTGCGGGTCGCACAGATACGCAGTATTTT. Translated, it gives CAISEVAGRTDTQYF.

The chain links TRBV6-4 to TRBJ1-1, with D hard to call. CDR1 is MRHNA and CDR2 is SNTAGT in the germline V gene. The ends were cut back, 4 bases at V and 0 bases at J, with 6 bases in the middle. CDR3 length: 13 residues. CDR3 DNA: TGTGCCAGCAGTGCAGAGGTGAACACTGAAGCTTTCTTT. It is translated as CASSAEVNTEAFF.

The V call is TRBV30, the J call TRBJ1-6; 7 positions match TRBD1. The CDR3 totals 15 residues. V shed 0 bases and J 10 bases; nucleotides not matched to a gene: 9. The germline CDR1 and CDR2 sequences are GTSNPN and SVGIG (reference sequence). The CDR3 sequence is CAWSVLGDSSSPLHF. CDR3 bases: TGTGCCTGGAGTGTACTCGGGGACAGCTCGTCACCCCTCCACTTT.

The chain links TRBV5-1 to TRBJ1-4, with a possible D match to TRBD1 (6 bases). V lost 4 bases, J lost 3 bases, and 10 bases lay in between. The CDR3 sequence is 14 residues long. CDR1 is SGHRS and CDR2 is YFSETQ in the germline V gene. The CDR3 reads CASSNRDANEKLFF. In DNA, the CDR3 is TGCGCCAGCAGCAACAGGGATGCTAATGAAAAACTGTTTTTT.